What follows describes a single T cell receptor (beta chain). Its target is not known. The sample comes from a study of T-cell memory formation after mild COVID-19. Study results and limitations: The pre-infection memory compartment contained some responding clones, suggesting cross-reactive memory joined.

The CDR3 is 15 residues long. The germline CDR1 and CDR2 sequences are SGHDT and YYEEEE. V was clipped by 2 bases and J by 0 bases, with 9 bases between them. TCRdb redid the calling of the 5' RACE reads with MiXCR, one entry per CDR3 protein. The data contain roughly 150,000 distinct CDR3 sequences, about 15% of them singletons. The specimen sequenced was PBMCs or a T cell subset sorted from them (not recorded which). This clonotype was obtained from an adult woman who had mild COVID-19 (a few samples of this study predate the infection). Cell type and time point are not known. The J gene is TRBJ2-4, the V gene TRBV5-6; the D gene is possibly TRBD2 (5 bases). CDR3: CASSFGGIAKNIQYF. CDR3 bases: TGTGCCAGCAGCTTCGGAGGTATAGCCAAAAACATTCAGTACTTC. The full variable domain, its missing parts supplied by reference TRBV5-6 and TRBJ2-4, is DAGVTQSPTHLIKTRGQQVTLRCSPKSGHDTVSWYQQALGQGPQFIFQYYEEEERQRGNFPDRFSGHQFPNYSSELNVNALLLGDSALYLCASSFGGIAKNIQYFGAGTRLSVL.